This T cell receptor beta chain was captured in a study of regulatory T cells in long-lasting Graves disease. The CDR3 length is 15 residues. The V gene lost 5 bases and the J gene lost 8 bases, with 19 bases spanning the gap. In germline, CDR1 is SEHNR, CDR2 FQNEAQ (reference sequence). This clonotype was found a few times. This sample's time point: newly diagnosed GD, antithyroid drugs for less than 3 months. Following extraction of RNA from PBMCs, that RNA was used to make the TCR library. For TCR beta, libraries came from iRepertoire HTBI primers and Arm-PCR of CDR3 regions. TCRdb passed the multiplex PCR reads through MiXCR, listing each CDR3 protein once. Of hundreds of thousands of distinct CDR3 sequences listed, around 16% are singletons. The same data also contributed to another study, on T cells in Graves' hyperthyroidism and ophthalmopathy. That work adds: When the TCR CDR3 underwent first-round RT-PCR, the HTBI primer set was used. Ophthalmopathy was identified by the model a median approximately 6.9 months ahead of onset.

The chain recombines TRBV7-9 with TRBJ1-5; D is perhaps TRBD1 (5 bases). The receptor comes from a woman aged 35 to 49 with Graves disease. The starting material was peripheral blood mononuclear cells (PBMCs), obtained at new diagnosis, from a patient treated with antithyroid drugs. This chain's CDR3 is CASSRGDGPAEPQHF. The CDR3 bases are TGTGCCAGCAGCCGGGGGGACGGACCCGCCGAGCCCCAGCATTTT.